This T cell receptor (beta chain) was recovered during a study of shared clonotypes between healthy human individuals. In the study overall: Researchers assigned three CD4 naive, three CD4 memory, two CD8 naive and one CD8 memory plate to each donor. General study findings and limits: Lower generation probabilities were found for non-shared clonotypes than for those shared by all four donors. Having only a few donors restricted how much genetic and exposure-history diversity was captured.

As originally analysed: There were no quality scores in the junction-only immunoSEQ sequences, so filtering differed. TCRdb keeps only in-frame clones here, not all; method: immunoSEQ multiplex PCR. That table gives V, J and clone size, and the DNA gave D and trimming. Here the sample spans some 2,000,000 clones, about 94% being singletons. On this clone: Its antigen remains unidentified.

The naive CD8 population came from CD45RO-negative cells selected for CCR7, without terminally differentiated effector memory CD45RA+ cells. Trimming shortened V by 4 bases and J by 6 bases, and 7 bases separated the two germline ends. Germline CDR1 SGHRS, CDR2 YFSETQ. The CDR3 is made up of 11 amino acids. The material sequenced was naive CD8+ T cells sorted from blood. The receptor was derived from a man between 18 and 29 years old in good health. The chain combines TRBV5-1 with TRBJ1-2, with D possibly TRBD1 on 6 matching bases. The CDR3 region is CASSGGDGYTF. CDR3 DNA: TGCGCCAGCAGCGGGGGCGATGGCTACACCTTC.